One and the same sample provided the 24 T cell receptor beta chains below, sequenced in a study of metastatic and nonmetastatic thyroid tumors. Each patient came to thyroid surgery without any prior treatment (of any kind). TCRdb reanalyzed the PCR reads via MiXCR. The profile shows approximately 69,000 clones, 12% to 15% of them singletons. Specimen: blood. All receptors derive from a male donor with papillary thyroid cancer or a benign thyroid nodule (not recorded which). Some clones in this sample may be carry-over from other donors' samples.

This clone was observed a few times. Possible read error: a much larger clone is one base away. This CDR3 is also generated by other DNA sequences in the sample. V is TRBV10-2 and J is TRBJ1-5; no firm D call. From germline, CDR1 is WSHSY and CDR2 SAAADI. The CDR3 consists of 16 residues. The CDR3 nucleotides are TGCGCCAACAGTGAGTCTTGGGTAGTAGGCAATCAGCCCCAGCATTTT. The encoded protein is CANSESWVVGNQPQHF.

This clone was found many times. The chain couples TRBV7-2 to TRBJ1-1; unclear D gene. The CDR3 runs 14 residues. Between the trimmed V and J ends, which lost 5 bases and 1 base, there was a span of 11 bases. Per the germline V gene, CDR1 is SGHTA and CDR2 is FQGNSA. CDR3 bases: TGTGCCAGCAGCCCCAGCACAGCGAACACTGAAGCTTTCTTT. Protein: CASSPSTANTEAFF.

This clone was observed many times. This chain joins TRBV7-2 and TRBJ2-1; 11 bases align to TRBD2. The germline V gene has CDR1 SGHTA and CDR2 FQGNSA. With 7 bases clipped from V and 3 bases from J, the junction kept 2 bases outside the gene matches. The CDR3 covers 14 residues. CDR3 sequence: CASTTSGSYNEQFF. CDR3 in DNA: TGTGCCAGCACTACTAGCGGGAGCTACAATGAGCAGTTCTTC.

Many counts were recorded for this clone. The J gene is TRBJ2-1, the V gene TRBV20-1, with D perhaps matching TRBD2 (6 bases). Germline-derived CDR1 and CDR2 are DFQATT and SNEGSKA (reference sequence). Between the trimmed V and J ends, which lost 0 bases and 0 bases, there was a span of 12 bases. The CDR3 has 16 residues. CDR3: CSARDPSGHSYNEQFF. CDR3 in DNA: TGCAGTGCTAGAGATCCCAGCGGGCACTCCTACAATGAGCAGTTCTTC.

In its sample, this clone was seen many times. This chain joins TRBV20-1 and TRBJ2-7, with 7 bases aligning to TRBD2. Per the germline V gene, CDR1 is DFQATT and CDR2 is SNEGSKA (reference sequence). The CDR3 is made up of 13 amino acids. CDR3: CSHLGTNSYEQYF. The CDR3 nucleotides read TGCAGCCACCTCGGGACTAATTCCTACGAGCAGTACTTC.

This clone showed up many times. The chain has TRBV27 and TRBJ2-5, with D uncertain. The V end was cut by 5 bases, the J end by 0 bases, with 7 bases between. Germline CDR1 and CDR2: MNHEY and SMNVEV (reference sequence). This CDR3 spans 13 amino acids. CDR3 residues: CASSHEYQETQYF. The CDR3 DNA follows: TGTGCCAGCAGTCACGAGTACCAAGAGACCCAGTACTTC.

The genes are TRBV20-1 and TRBJ2-6; TRBD1 is a possible D gene (5 bases). V lost 3 bases, J lost 1 base, and 13 bases lay in between. Germline CDR1 DFQATT, CDR2 SNEGSKA (reference sequence). The CDR3 loop spans 16 amino acids. The CDR3 coding sequence is TGCAGTGCTAGCACGGGTACAGGTTCTGGGGCCAACGTCCTGACTTTC. Its protein product is CSASTGTGSGANVLTF.

This clone was counted at least ten times. This sequence joins TRBV4-2 and TRBJ2-3; D perhaps matches TRBD2 (5 bases). The germline CDR1 and CDR2 sequences are LGHNA and YNFKEQ. This CDR3 contains 12 residues. The germline V and J ends were trimmed by 4 bases and 6 bases, with 8 bases remaining between them. CDR3 DNA sequence: TGTGCCAGCAGCCTCCCGGGGGATACGCAGTATTTT. Its protein is CASSLPGDTQYF.

This clone was detected ten times or more. The rearrangement joins TRBV30 to TRBJ1-1, with TRBD1 as a possible D gene (6 bases). CDR1 and CDR2 (germline): GTSNPN, SVGIG (reference sequence). Trimming removed 2 bases from V and 5 bases from J, with 12 bases in between. This CDR3 has 13 amino acids. The CDR3 reads CAWSLGGRTEAFF. The CDR3 DNA is TGTGCCTGGAGTCTGGGGGGGCGGACTGAAGCTTTCTTT.

Many counts were recorded for this clone. This chain links TRBV20-1 with TRBJ2-3; 9 bases map to TRBD2. Germline CDR1 reads DFQATT; CDR2 reads SNEGSKA (reference sequence). V gave up 2 bases and J gave up 5 bases; unmatched junction bases: 8. The CDR3 sequence is 15 residues long. Written as DNA, the CDR3 is TGCAGTGCTAGAAATGTAGCGGGAGTTGGAGATACGCAGTATTTT. This translates into CSARNVAGVGDTQYF.

Regarding this clone: A much bigger clone sits one base away, suggesting this may be a read error. The V call is TRBV20-1, the J call TRBJ2-5, with 13 nucleotides matching TRBD2. Looked up from germline, CDR1 is DFQATT and CDR2 is SNEGSKA (reference sequence). CDR3 size: 16 residues. The CDR3 spells CGARDWGLAGQETQYF. The CDR3 coding sequence is TGCGGTGCTAGAGATTGGGGACTAGCGGGACAAGAGACCCAGTACTTC.

Comment on this clone: A much larger clone differs by one base, so this may be a read error. The chain employs TRBV7-2 and TRBJ2-4, with D uncertain. This CDR3 has 16 residues. CDR1 and CDR2 (germline): SGHTA, FQGNSA. V was cut by 5 bases and J by 0 bases, with 14 bases left in between. This CDR3 reads CASSPGKGRAKNIQYF. CDR3 DNA sequence: TGTGCCAGCAGCCCCGGAAAGGGCCGAGCCAAAAACATTCAGTACTTC.

For this clone: Possible read error: a much larger clone is one base away. The rearrangement links TRBV29-1 to TRBJ1-1; D might be TRBD1 (5 bases). V lost 5 bases and J lost 12, with 16 bases in between. The CDR3 contains 11 residues. Per germline, CDR1 SQVTM and CDR2 ANQGSEA. The CDR3 protein is CSVPVSPGPFF. The CDR3 DNA follows: TGCAGCGTTCCAGTAAGCCCGGGACCTTTCTTT.

This clone was counted at least ten times. V is TRBV10-2 and J is TRBJ1-3; D is uncertain. The ends were cut back, 3 bases at V and 0 bases at J, with 6 bases in the middle. The CDR3 loop spans 14 amino acids. In germline, CDR1 is WSHSY, CDR2 SAAADI. The CDR3 sequence is CASSEFTSGNTIYF. The CDR3 nucleotides read TGCGCCAGCAGTGAATTTACCTCTGGAAACACCATATATTTT.

This clone was seen repeatedly, ten times or more. This rearrangement joins TRBV4-1 to TRBJ2-2; TRBD1 matches 8 bases. The CDR3 sequence is 18 residues long. Germline CDR1 MGHRA, CDR2 YSYEKL. V lost 2 bases to trimming and J lost 7 bases; unmatched junction nucleotides: 15. CDR3 nucleotide sequence: TGCGCCAGCAGCCAATACGAGGGAGGACAGGGCCGTTTCGGGGAGCTGTTTTTT. This encodes CASSQYEGGQGRFGELFF.

This clone was detected ten times or more. J is TRBJ2-1 and V is TRBV10-1, with TRBD2 matching over 10 bases. The J segment lost 0 bases and the V segment lost 4 bases, leaving 3 bases of the junction unmatched. The CDR3 length is 16 residues. The germline CDR1 and CDR2 sequences are WNHNN and SYGVQD (reference sequence). CDR3 bases: TGCGCCAGCAGTGGGGGACTAGCGTCCTCCTACAATGAGCAGTTCTTC. Translated: CASSGGLASSYNEQFF.

At least ten counts were recorded for this clone. The CDR3 spells CASSHLAGGPFSGEQFF. The CDR3 coding sequence is TGTGCCAGCAGCCATCTAGCGGGAGGCCCTTTCTCGGGGGAGCAGTTCTTC. This sequence joins TRBV7-2 and TRBJ2-1; 11 nucleotides match TRBD2. The CDR3 consists of 17 residues. V was pared by 5 bases and J by 10 bases, with 16 bases of the junction left unmatched. Germline-derived CDR1 and CDR2 are SGHTA and FQGNSA.

In this sample, this clone turned up a few times. The rearrangement uses TRBV7-3 and TRBJ2-7, with TRBD2 identical over 11 bases. Germline-derived CDR1 and CDR2 are SGHTA and FQGTGA. The ends lost 5 bases at V and 4 bases at J; junction bases unmatched: 13. The CDR3 has 17 amino acids. CDR3: CASSPLLAGAPRYEQYV. The CDR3, as DNA: TGTGCCAGCAGCCCCCTACTAGCGGGAGCTCCTCGTTACGAGCAGTACGTC.

This clone occurred many times. This rearrangement joins TRBV13 to TRBJ2-2; D is tentatively TRBD1 or TRBD2 (6 bases each). This CDR3 is built from 15 residues. The V gene's germline CDR1 is PRHDT and CDR2 FYEKMQ (reference sequence). Trimming took off 3 bases at V and 3 bases at J, with 11 bases between the two ends. CDR3 bases: TGTGCCAGCAGCTTGGGGGGCGCTTACACCGGGGAGCTGTTTTTT. Protein: CASSLGGAYTGELFF. The variable domain in full, with the rest retrieved from reference TRBV13 and TRBJ2-2, is AAGVIQSPRHLIKEKRETATLKCYPIPRHDTVYWYQQGPGQDPQFLISFYEKMQSDKGSIPDRFSAQQFSDYHSELNMSSLELGDSALYFCASSLGGAYTGELFFGEGSRLTVL.

This clone was recorded many times. This chain links TRBV27 with TRBJ1-2; D gene unclear. CDR3 length: 13 amino acids. The V end was cut by 0 bases, the J end by 5 bases, with 7 bases between. Germline CDR1 reads MNHEY; CDR2 reads SMNVEV (reference sequence). The CDR3 region has the DNA TGTGCCAGCAGTTTATCGGTAGGGTATGGCTACACCTTC. It yields the protein CASSLSVGYGYTF.

The chain joins TRBV30 to TRBJ1-1; D is ambiguous. The CDR3 consists of 14 residues. Trimming removed 1 base from V and 6 bases from J, with 15 bases in between. Looked up from germline, CDR1 is GTSNPN and CDR2 is SVGIG (reference sequence). The CDR3 reads CAWSARVPKSEAFF. The CDR3, as DNA: TGTGCCTGGAGTGCGAGGGTCCCGAAGTCTGAAGCTTTCTTT.

This clone has a handful of counts. The chain joins TRBV29-1 to TRBJ1-4; D ambiguous. V shed 6 bases and J shed 4 bases, with 15 bases lying between them. The germline gives CDR1 SQVTM, CDR2 ANQGSEA. This CDR3 is built from 14 residues. CDR3 nucleotide sequence: TGCAGCGTAACGGTTTTGGCAAGTAATGAAAAACTGTTTTTT. The encoded protein is CSVTVLASNEKLFF.

This clone was seen at least ten times. Other nucleotide sequences in the sample specify the same CDR3. The rearrangement joins TRBV10-2 to TRBJ1-2; D is unresolved. V was pared by 3 bases and J by 8 bases, with 19 bases between. CDR1 and CDR2 (germline): WSHSY, SAAADI. The CDR3 runs to 15 residues. The CDR3 region has the DNA TGCGCCAGCAGTGATCTCCCGGCAGGCACTGGCGGCTACACCTTC. It translates to CASSDLPAGTGGYTF.

This clone showed up many times. The V and J genes are TRBV6-5 and TRBJ1-6; D may be TRBD1 (6 bases). V was trimmed by 2 bases and J by 1 base, leaving 12 bases between them. CDR3 length equals 17 residues. Germline-derived CDR1 and CDR2 are MNHEY and SVGAGI. The CDR3 is CASSYTRGPSYNSPLHF. As DNA, the CDR3 is TGTGCCAGCAGTTACACCAGGGGCCCTTCCTATAATTCACCCCTCCACTTT.